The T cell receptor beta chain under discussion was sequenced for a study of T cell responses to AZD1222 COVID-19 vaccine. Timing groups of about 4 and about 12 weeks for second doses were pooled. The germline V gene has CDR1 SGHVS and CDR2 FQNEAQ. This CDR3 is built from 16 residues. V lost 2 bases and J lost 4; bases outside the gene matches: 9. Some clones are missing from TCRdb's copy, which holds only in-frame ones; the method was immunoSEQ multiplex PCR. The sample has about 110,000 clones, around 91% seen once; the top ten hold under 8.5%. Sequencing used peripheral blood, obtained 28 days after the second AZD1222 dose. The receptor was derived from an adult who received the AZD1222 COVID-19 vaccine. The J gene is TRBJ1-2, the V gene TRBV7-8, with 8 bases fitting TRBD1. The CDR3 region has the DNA TGTGCCAGCAGCTTAAGGGGACAGGTATCCTTCTATGGCTACACCTTC. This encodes CASSLRGQVSFYGYTF. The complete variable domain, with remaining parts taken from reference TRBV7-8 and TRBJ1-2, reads GAGVSQSPRYKVAKRGQDVALRCDPISGHVSLFWYQQALGQGPEFLTYFQNEAQLDKSGLPSDRFFAERPEGSVSTLKIQRTQQEDSAVYLCASSLRGQVSFYGYTFGSGTRLTVV.